This T cell receptor beta chain originates from a study of spatial heterogeneity in lung cancer. Study information: Consistently, beta-chain sequences turned up in larger numbers than alpha-chain sequences did.

The sample's time point: sample taken at primary tumor resection. Researchers sequenced whole RNA taken from tumor, nontumor lung or frozen PBMC without sorting. This CDR3 has 16 residues. The V gene end was trimmed by 8 bases and the J gene end by 5 bases; junction bases not matched to a gene: 14. CDR1 and CDR2 from the germline V gene are MNHNY and SVGAGI (reference sequence). This clonotype was detected many times. What it binds is not known. Found in a library prepared for alpha chains, this beta chain is an off-target read, and its abundance has little meaning. TCRdb passed the 5' RACE reads through MiXCR, listing each CDR3 protein once. The profile shows roughly 18,000 distinct CDR3 sequences, around a tenth of them singletons. Notes on the study in general: Intratumoral expanded alpha and beta TCR counts were found to track tumor mutation counts. When ubiquitous and regional expanded TCRs were counted, their numbers tracked ubiquitous and regional nonsynonymous mutations, respectively.

This receptor was obtained from a female donor with early-stage non-small cell lung cancer. The input for sequencing was lung tumor tissue, taken at surgery. J is TRBJ1-2 and V is TRBV6-6; TRBD1 matches at 10 bases. In nucleotides, the CDR3 is TGTGCCAGCCGAAACCGAAGACAGGGGGCGGGTTATGGCTACACCTTC. Its translation: CASRNRRQGAGYGYTF.